What follows describes a single T cell receptor beta chain. Clones were sequenced by immunoSEQ multiplex PCR, and TCRdb holds only the in-frame ones, with some missing. The sample shows about 83,000 clones, roughly nine tenths of them seen only once. This sample is drawn from a study of technical replicates of blood from several donors. The length of the CDR3 is 17 residues. From germline, CDR1 is MGHRA and CDR2 YSYEKL. The V and J ends lost 0 bases and 7 bases, in that order; junction bases with no gene match: 7. The chain couples TRBV4-1 to TRBJ2-2, with 11 bases aligning to TRBD2. The TCR was taken from a human donor in good health. The specimen sequenced was T cells isolated from PBMCs. The CDR3 spells CASSQDLLAGVHGELFF. DNA of the CDR3: TGCGCCAGCAGCCAAGATTTACTAGCGGGGGTACACGGGGAGCTGTTTTTT.